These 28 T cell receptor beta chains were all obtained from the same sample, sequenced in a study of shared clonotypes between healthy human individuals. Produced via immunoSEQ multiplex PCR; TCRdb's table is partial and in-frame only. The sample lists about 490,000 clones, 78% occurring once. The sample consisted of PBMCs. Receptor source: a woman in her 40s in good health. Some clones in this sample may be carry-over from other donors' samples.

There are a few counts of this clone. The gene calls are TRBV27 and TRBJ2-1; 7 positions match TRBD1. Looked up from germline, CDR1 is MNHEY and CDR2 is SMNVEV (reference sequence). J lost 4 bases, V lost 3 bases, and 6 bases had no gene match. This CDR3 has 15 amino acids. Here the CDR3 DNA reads TGTGCCAGCAGTTTGGGACAGCCCCGGTACAATGAGCAGTTCTTC. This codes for CASSLGQPRYNEQFF.

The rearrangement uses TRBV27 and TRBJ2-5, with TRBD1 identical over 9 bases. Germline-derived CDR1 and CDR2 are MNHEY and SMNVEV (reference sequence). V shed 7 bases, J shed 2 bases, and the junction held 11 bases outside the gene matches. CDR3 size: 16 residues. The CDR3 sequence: CASTLIFGQGQETQYF. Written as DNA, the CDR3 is TGTGCCAGCACCCTCATATTCGGACAGGGGCAAGAGACCCAGTACTTC.

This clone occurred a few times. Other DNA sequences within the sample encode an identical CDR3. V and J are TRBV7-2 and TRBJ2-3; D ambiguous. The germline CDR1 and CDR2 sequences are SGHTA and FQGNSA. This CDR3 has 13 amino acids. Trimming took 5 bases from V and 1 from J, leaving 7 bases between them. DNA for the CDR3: TGTGCCAGCAGCCCTGGCCGCACAGATACGCAGTATTTT. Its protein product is CASSPGRTDTQYF.

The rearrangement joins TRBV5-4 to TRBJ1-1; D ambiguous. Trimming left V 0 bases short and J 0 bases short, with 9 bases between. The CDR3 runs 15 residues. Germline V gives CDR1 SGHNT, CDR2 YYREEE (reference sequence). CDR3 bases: TGTGCCAGCAGCTTGGAGGGATCCCTGAACACTGAAGCTTTCTTT. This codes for CASSLEGSLNTEAFF.

The CDR3 loop is CASRGTGRYEQYF. The CDR3 DNA is TGTGCCAGCAGGGGGACAGGGAGGTACGAGCAGTACTTC. The chain has TRBV6-1 and TRBJ2-7; 9 bases line up with TRBD1. The germline gives CDR1 MNHNS, CDR2 SASEGT. J gave up 4 bases and V 6 bases, and 4 bases lay outside the gene matches. The CDR3 sequence is 13 residues long.

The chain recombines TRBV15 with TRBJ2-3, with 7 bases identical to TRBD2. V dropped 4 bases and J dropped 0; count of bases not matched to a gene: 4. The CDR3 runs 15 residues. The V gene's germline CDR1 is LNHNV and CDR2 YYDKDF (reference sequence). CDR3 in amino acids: CATSKLASSTDTQYF. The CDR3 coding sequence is TGTGCCACCAGCAAACTAGCGAGCAGCACAGATACGCAGTATTTT.

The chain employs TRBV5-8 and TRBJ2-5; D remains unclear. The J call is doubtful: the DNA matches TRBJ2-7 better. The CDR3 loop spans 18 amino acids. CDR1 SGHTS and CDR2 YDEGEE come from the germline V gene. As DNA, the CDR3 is TGTGCCAGCAGCTTGTTGCCGCCAGACCCGGCAGTCTCCTACGAGCAGTACTTC. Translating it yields CASSLLPPDPAVSYEQYF.

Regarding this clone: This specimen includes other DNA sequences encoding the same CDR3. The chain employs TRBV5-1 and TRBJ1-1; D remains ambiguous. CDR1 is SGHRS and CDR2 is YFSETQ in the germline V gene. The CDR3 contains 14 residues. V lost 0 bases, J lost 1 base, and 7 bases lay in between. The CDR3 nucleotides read TGCGCCAGCAGCTTGGACGGGAGGAACACTGAAGCTTTCTTT. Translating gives CASSLDGRNTEAFF.

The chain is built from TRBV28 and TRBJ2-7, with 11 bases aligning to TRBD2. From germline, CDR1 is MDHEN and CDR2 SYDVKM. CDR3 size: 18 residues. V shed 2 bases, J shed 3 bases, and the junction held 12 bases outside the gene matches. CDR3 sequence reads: CASSLTFFGTSGFYEQYF. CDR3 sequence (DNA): TGTGCCAGCAGTTTAACGTTTTTCGGGACTAGCGGCTTCTACGAGCAGTACTTC.

The CDR3 DNA reads as TGTGCCAGCAGGGTCGGTTCTGAGACCCAGTACTTC. This translates into CASRVGSETQYF. The gene calls are TRBV2 and TRBJ2-5, with D unresolved. The CDR3 is made up of 12 amino acids. V dropped 6 bases and J dropped 5 bases, with 10 bases sitting between them. CDR1 and CDR2 (germline): SNHLY, FYNNEI.

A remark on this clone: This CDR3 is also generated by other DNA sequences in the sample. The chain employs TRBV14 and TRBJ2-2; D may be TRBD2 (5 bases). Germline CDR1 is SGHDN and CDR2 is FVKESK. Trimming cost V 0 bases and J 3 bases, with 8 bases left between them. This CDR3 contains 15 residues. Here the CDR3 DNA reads TGTGCCAGCAGCCAAGATGTGAGGGACACCGGGGAGCTGTTTTTT. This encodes CASSQDVRDTGELFF.

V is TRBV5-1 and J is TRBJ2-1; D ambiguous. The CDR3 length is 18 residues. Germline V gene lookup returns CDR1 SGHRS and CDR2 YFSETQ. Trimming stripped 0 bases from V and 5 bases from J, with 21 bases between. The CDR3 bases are TGCGCCAGCAGCTTGGGAATTATGGGTGTCCCAGTCGACAATGAGCAGTTCTTC. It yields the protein CASSLGIMGVPVDNEQFF.

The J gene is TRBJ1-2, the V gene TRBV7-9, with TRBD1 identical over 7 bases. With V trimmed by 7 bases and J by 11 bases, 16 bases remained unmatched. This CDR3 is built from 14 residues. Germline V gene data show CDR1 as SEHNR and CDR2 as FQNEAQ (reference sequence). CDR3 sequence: CASNDGQALLGYTF. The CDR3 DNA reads TGTGCCAGCAATGACGGACAGGCCCTACTCGGGTACACCTTC.

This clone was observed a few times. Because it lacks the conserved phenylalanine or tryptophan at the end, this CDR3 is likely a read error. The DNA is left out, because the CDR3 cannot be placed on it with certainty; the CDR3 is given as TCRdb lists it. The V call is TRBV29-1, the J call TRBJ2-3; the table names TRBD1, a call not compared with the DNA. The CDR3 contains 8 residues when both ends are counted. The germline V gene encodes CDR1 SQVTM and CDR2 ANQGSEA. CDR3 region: CSVDGGLL.

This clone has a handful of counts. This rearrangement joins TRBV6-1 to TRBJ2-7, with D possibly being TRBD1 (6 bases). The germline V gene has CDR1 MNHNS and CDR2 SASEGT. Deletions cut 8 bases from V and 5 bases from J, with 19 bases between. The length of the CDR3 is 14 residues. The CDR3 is CASLRDILTDEQYF. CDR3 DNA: TGTGCCAGCCTCCGGGACATCCTTACTGACGAGCAGTACTTC.

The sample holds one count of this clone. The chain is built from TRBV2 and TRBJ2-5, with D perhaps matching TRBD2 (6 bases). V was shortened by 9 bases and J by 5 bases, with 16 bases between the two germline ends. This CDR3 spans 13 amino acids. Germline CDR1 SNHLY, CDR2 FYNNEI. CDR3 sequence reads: CASTKIREETQYF. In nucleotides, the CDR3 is TGTGCCAGTACCAAGATCCGGGAGGAGACCCAGTACTTC.

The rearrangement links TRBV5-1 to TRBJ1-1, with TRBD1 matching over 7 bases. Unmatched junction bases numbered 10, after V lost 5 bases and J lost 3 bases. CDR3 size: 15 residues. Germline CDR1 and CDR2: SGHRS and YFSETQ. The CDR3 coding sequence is TGCGCCAGCAGACGACAGGGAGGATCGGACACTGAAGCTTTCTTT. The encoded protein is CASRRQGGSDTEAFF.

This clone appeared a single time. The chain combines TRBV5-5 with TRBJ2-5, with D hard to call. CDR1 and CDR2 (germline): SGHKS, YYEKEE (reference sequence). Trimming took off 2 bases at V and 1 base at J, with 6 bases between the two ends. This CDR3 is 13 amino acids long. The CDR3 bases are TGTGCCAGCAGCTTCTTCCCCCAAGAGACCCAGTACTTC. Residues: CASSFFPQETQYF.

The CDR3 coding sequence is TGTGCCAGCAGCTTTACGGGACAGCGCTACGAGCAGTACTTC. Amino acids: CASSFTGQRYEQYF. This rearrangement joins TRBV11-2 to TRBJ2-7; 7 bases map to TRBD1. Germline CDR1 reads SGHAT; CDR2 reads FQNNGV. This CDR3 contains 14 residues. The V and J ends lost 3 bases and 3 bases, in that order; junction bases with no gene match: 5.

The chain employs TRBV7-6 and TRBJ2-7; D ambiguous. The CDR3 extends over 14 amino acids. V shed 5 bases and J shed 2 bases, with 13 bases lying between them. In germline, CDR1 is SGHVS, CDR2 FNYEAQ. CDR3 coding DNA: TGTGCCAGCAGCCCCACTTCCAGCGCCTACGAGCAGTACTTC. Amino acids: CASSPTSSAYEQYF.

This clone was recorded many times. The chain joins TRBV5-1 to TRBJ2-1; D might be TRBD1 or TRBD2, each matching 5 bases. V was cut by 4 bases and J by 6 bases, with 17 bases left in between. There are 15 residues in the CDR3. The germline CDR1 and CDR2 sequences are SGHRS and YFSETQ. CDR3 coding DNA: TGCGCCAGCAGCCCGGGGTTACTAGACAGCAATGAGCAGTTCTTC. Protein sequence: CASSPGLLDSNEQFF.

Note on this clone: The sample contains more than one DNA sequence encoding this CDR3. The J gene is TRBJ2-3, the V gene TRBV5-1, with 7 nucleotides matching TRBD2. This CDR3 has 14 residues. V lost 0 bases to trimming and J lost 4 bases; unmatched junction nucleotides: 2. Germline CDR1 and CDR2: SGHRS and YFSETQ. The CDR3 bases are TGCGCCAGCAGCTTGGGCGGGAGTGCAGATACGCAGTATTTT. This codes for CASSLGGSADTQYF. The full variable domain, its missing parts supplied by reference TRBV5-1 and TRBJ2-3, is KAGVTQTPRYLIKTRGQQVTLSCSPISGHRSVSWYQQTPGQGLQFLFEYFSETQRNKGNFPGRFSGRQFSNSRSEMNVSTLELGDSALYLCASSLGGSADTQYFGPGTRLTVL.

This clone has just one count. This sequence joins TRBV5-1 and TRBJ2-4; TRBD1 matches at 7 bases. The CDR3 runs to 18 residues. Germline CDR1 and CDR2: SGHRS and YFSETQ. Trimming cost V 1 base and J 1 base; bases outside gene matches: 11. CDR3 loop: CASSLRDRSTLAKNIQYF. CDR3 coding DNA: TGCGCCAGCAGCTTGAGGGACAGAAGTACCCTTGCCAAAAACATTCAGTACTTC.

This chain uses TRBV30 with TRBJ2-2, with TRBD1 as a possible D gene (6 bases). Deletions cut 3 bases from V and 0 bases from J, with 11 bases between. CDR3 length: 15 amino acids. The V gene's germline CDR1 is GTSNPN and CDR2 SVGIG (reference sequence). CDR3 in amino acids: CAWRAGAANTGELFF. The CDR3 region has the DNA TGTGCCTGGAGGGCAGGGGCAGCGAACACCGGGGAGCTGTTTTTT.

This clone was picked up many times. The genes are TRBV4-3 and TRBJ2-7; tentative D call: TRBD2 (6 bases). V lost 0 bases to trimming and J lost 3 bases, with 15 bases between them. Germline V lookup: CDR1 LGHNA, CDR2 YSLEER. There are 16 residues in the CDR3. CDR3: CASSQDIGAGFYEQYF. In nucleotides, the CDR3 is TGCGCCAGCAGCCAAGATATAGGTGCGGGGTTCTACGAGCAGTACTTC.

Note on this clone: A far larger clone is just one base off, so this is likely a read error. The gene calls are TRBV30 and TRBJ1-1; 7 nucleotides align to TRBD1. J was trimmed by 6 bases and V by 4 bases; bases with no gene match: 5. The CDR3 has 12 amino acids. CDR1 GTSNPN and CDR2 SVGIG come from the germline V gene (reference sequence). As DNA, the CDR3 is TGTGCCTGGAAGGGGGCGGCAGCTGAAGCTTTCTTT. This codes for CAWKGAAAEAFF. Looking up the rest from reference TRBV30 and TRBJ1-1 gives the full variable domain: SQTIHQWPATLVQPVGSPLSLECTVEGTSNPNLYWYRQAAGRGLQLLFYSVGIGQISSEVPQNLSASRPQDRQFILSSKKLLLSDSGFYLCAWKGAAAEAFFGQGTRLTVV.

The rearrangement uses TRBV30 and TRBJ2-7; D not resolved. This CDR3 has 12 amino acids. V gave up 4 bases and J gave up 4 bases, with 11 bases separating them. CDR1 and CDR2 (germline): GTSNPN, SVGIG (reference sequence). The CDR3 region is CAWTPGTYEQYF. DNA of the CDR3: TGTGCCTGGACTCCGGGCACGTACGAGCAGTACTTC.

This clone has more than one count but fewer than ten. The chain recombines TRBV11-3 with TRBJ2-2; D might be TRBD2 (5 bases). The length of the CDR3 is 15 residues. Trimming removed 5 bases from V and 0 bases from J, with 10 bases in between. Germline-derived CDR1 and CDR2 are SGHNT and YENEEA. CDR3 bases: TGTGCCAGCAGCCGGGGATTCGCGAACACCGGGGAGCTGTTTTTT. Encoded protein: CASSRGFANTGELFF.